This T cell receptor (beta chain) was profiled in a study of neurological immune-mediated disorders. Every sequencing run returned over 170 million TCR-beta sequences, which were derived from 15-18 subjects. TCRdb independently ran MiXCR on the 5' RACE reads; one entry per CDR3 protein. The sample yields roughly 100,000 distinct CDR3 sequences, roughly 4% seen once. This clonotype came up many times. The CDR3 contains 16 residues. Trimming cost V 4 bases and J 3 bases, with 16 bases left between them. Germline values: CDR1 MNHEY, CDR2 SVGAGI. Specimen: PBMCs. J is TRBJ2-4 and V is TRBV6-5, with a possible D match to TRBD2 (6 bases). The clonotype was recovered from a woman aged 18-29 years with multiple sclerosis. CDR3 protein: CASSSGTPGGKNIQYF. The CDR3 nucleotides are TGTGCCAGCAGTTCCGGGACTCCCGGGGGCAAAAACATTCAGTACTTC.